This is a list of T cell receptor beta chains from one sample in a study of CD8+CD57+ T cells in acquired aplastic anemia. A single record per CDR3 protein comes from TCRdb applying MiXCR to the reads. The sample has a few hundred thousand distinct CDR3 sequences; roughly 53% are singletons. Sequencing input: sorted CD4+, CD8+, or CD8+CD57+ T cells (not recorded which) from PBMCs. These receptors all stem from a human donor with aplastic anemia. The CDR3 runs from the conserved cysteine through the conserved F or W. Fields, in order: D gene, CDR3 length, clone size, J gene, V gene, CDR3 DNA, CDR3 protein. D genes are given only for firm matches. The size of a clone is reported for some rows only, either as once, few or many, or as a class for expanded clones.

TRBD1,14,.,TRBJ2-5,TRBV2,TGTGCCAGCAGTGTGGGGACAGGGGGCGAGTCCCAGTACTTC,CASSVGTGGESQYF
TRBD2,15,.,TRBJ2-7,TRBV24-1,TGTGCCACCAGTGGGGCTAGCGGGATCTCCTACGAGCAGTACTTC,CATSGASGISYEQYF
TRBD2,11,.,TRBJ2-3,TRBV11-3,TGTGCCACCGAAGCGGGGGATACGCAGTATTTT,CATEAGDTQYF
TRBD2,15,once,TRBJ2-5,TRBV15,TGTGCCACCAGCAGAGATATCCTAGCGGGAGAGACCCAGTACTTC,CATSRDILAGETQYF
TRBD1,15,.,TRBJ1-3,TRBV15,TGTGCCACCAGCCCCACAGGGACAGCGGGGGACACCATATATTTT,CATSPTGTAGDTIYF
TRBD2,16,.,TRBJ2-3,TRBV7-9,TGTGCCAGCAGCTTAGTAGCTAGGCTAGCGGGAGATACGCAGTATTTT,CASSLVARLAGDTQYF
TRBD2,12,.,TRBJ2-7,TRBV12-3/TRBV12-4,TGTGCCAGCAGCCCTGCGGGGGGCGAGCAGTACTTC,CASSPAGGEQYF
.,16,.,TRBJ1-6,TRBV20-1,TGCAGTGCTAGTAGGTCTCAGGCCGGGCGAAATGGCCGACTCCACTTT,CSASRSQAGRNGRLHF
TRBD1,12,.,TRBJ1-2,TRBV9,TGTGCCAGCAGGGACAGGGCGGTTGGCTACACCTTC,CASRDRAVGYTF
.,14,.,TRBJ2-7,TRBV5-1,TGCGCCAGCAGCTTGGAGCGGCCTCCCTACGAGCAGTACTTC,CASSLERPPYEQYF